This is a list of T cell receptor beta chains from one sample in a study of blood T cell repertoires in COVID-19. Data came from immunoSEQ multiplex PCR; TCRdb stores just in-frame clones and leaves some out. The table has fewer than 600,000 clones, roughly nine tenths seen once; the top ten hold around 0.9%. Sequencing input: peripheral blood. Every receptor here comes from a man aged 18 to 29 with COVID-19, enrolled during active disease. Each CDR3 is given with its conserved first and last residue. D genes are given only for firm matches. Only some rows state a clone size, as once, few, many or a class for expanded clones.

d_call	v_call	clone_size	j_call	cdr3_nt	cdr3_aa
NA	TRBV12-5	NA	TRBJ2-7	TGTGCTAGTGGTTTTCGGGTGGGACTGAAATCCTCCTACGAGCAGTACTTC	CASGFRVGLKSSYEQYF
TRBD1	TRBV5-1	NA	TRBJ2-3	TGCGCCAGCAGCGGACAGGCCCGACTTAGCACAGATACGCAGTATTTT	CASSGQARLSTDTQYF
NA	TRBV20-1	once	TRBJ1-2	TGCAGTGCTAGTCCGGTGACAGCAGAAGGCTACACCTTC	CSASPVTAEGYTF
NA	TRBV6-5	NA	TRBJ1-1	TGTGCCACAACGACTTGGAAGCCTGAAGCTTTCTTT	CATTTWKPEAFF
NA	TRBV2	NA	TRBJ1-6	TGTGCCAGCGCCCGGGGGGGGTCCTATAATTCACCCCTCCACTTT	CASARGGSYNSPLHF
TRBD2	TRBV4-2	NA	TRBJ2-1	TGTGCCAGCAGCCAATACTACAGACTAGCGGGGGACAATGAGCAGTTCTTC	CASSQYYRLAGDNEQFF
NA	TRBV6-5	NA	TRBJ2-7	TGTGCCAGCAGTCAGCGGAGTAGCTACGAGCAGTGCTTC	CASSQRSSYEQCF
NA	TRBV19	NA	TRBJ2-1	TGTGCCAGTGAGGGGGCCTACAATGAGCAGTTCTTC	CASEGAYNEQFF
NA	TRBV11-2	NA	TRBJ2-1	TGTGCCAGCAGCTCCCAGGTTAGCTCCTACAATGAGCAGTTCTTC	CASSSQVSSYNEQFF
NA	TRBV7-9	NA	TRBJ2-2	TGTGCCAGCAGCTTAGTTGTGAGCACCGGGGAGCTGTTTTTT	CASSLVVSTGELFF
NA	TRBV27	NA	TRBJ2-7	TGTGCCAGCAGCCAAGCTTTTGTCGGGGTTTACGAGCAGTACTTC	CASSQAFVGVYEQYF
TRBD2	TRBV25-1	NA	TRBJ2-1	TGTGCCAGCAGTGACCCTAGCGGGGGGTACAATGAGCAGTTCTTC	CASSDPSGGYNEQFF
NA	TRBV19	once	TRBJ2-1	TGTGCCAGTAGTGGGCAGAGCTCCTACAATGAGCAGTTCTTC	CASSGQSSYNEQFF
NA	TRBV11-1	NA	TRBJ1-1	TGTGCCAGCAGCACCAGGGGTTTCCCTGAAGCTTTCTTT	CASSTRGFPEAFF
TRBD2	TRBV11-2	NA	TRBJ2-7	TGTGCCAGCAGCGCAGGACTAGCGGGAGGGAGGGAGCAGTACTTC	CASSAGLAGGREQYF
NA	TRBV6-5	NA	TRBJ1-5	TGTGCCAGCAGTCGACAGGTTAGCAATCAGCCCCAGCATTTT	CASSRQVSNQPQHF
TRBD2	TRBV20-1	NA	TRBJ2-3	TGCAGTGCTAGTCCTGGGACTAGCGGGAAAGATACGCAGTATTTT	CSASPGTSGKDTQYF
TRBD1	TRBV7-9	few	TRBJ1-6	TGTGCCAGCAGCCATCCACCAGGGGGCTTAAATTCACCCCTCCACTTT	CASSHPPGGLNSPLHF
NA	TRBV5-1	NA	TRBJ2-1	TGCGCCAGCAGCTTGGGGGCTTCCTACAATGAGCAGTTCTTC	CASSLGASYNEQFF
NA	TRBV5-1	NA	TRBJ2-1	TGCGCCAGCAGCTTGGGGTACAGGGTAGCGGGTGTTATCTATGAGCAGTTCTTC	CASSLGYRVAGVIYEQFF
TRBD1	TRBV5-1	NA	TRBJ2-2	TGCGCCAGCAGCTGGAGACAGGGGGCGAACACCGGGGAGCTGTTTTTT	CASSWRQGANTGELFF
TRBD1	TRBV5-4	NA	TRBJ1-2	TGTGCCAGCAGCCGAACAGGGGTAGATGGCTACACCTTC	CASSRTGVDGYTF
TRBD2	TRBV4-1	NA	TRBJ2-5	TGCGCCAGCAGCCAAGGTCCCGGGAGCGGGAGGGAGAAGACCCAGTACTTC	CASSQGPGSGREKTQYF
NA	TRBV7-9	NA	TRBJ2-7	TGTGCCAGCAGCACGAAAGAGCTTGCATCCTACGAGCAGTACTTC	CASSTKELASYEQYF
TRBD1	TRBV25-1	NA	TRBJ1-1	TGTGCCAGCAGCTCCCCCCCGGGACAGGGGGTTATGAACACTGAAGCTTTCTTT	CASSSPPGQGVMNTEAFF
TRBD2	TRBV18	NA	TRBJ2-3	TGTGCCAGCAACGCCATAGCGGGGGGGCCCGCAGATACGCAGTATTTT	CASNAIAGGPADTQYF
NA	TRBV11-2	NA	TRBJ2-3	TGTGCCAGCAGCTTAGGTGTCGCGGGCACAGATACGCAGTATTTT	CASSLGVAGTDTQYF
NA	TRBV5-4	NA	TRBJ2-2	TGTGCCAGCAGAACAACAGGTTCCGGGGAGCTGTTTTTT	CASRTTGSGELFF
TRBD2	TRBV5-1	NA	TRBJ2-1	TGCGCCAGCAGCTTTGCGACTAGCGGGAGGAACAGAGAGCAGTTCTTC	CASSFATSGRNREQFF
NA	TRBV6-5	NA	TRBJ2-2	TGTGCCAGCAGGTCTACAGGGACCGGGGAGCTGTTTTTT	CASRSTGTGELFF
TRBD1	TRBV6-5	NA	TRBJ1-4	TGTGCCAGCACTCCGAAAGGGGACAGTGGGGAAAAACTGTTTTTT	CASTPKGDSGEKLFF
NA	TRBV5-1	NA	TRBJ1-1	TGCGCCAGCAGCTTGGGCAGGAGGGGTGAAGCTTTCTTT	CASSLGRRGEAFF
NA	TRBV9	NA	TRBJ1-4	TGTGCCAGCAGCGTAGGAGGGATATCAACTAATGAAAAACTGTTTTTT	CASSVGGISTNEKLFF
TRBD2	TRBV6-5	NA	TRBJ2-2	TGTGCCAGCAGTTACTTGCGGGGGACGTACACCGGGGAGCTGTTTTTT	CASSYLRGTYTGELFF
NA	TRBV10-3	NA	TRBJ2-1	TGTGCCACGGGCGGGCACTCCTACAATGAGCAGTTCTTC	CATGGHSYNEQFF
NA	TRBV9	NA	TRBJ2-5	TGTGCCAGCAGCTCCCCAACTAGCCCCCAAGAGACCCAGTACTTC	CASSSPTSPQETQYF
NA	TRBV10-3	NA	TRBJ2-3	TGTGCCATCGCGGAGAGCACAGATACGCAGTATTTT	CAIAESTDTQYF
NA	TRBV6-6	once	TRBJ2-1	TGTGCCAGCAGGATGACAACCTACAATGAGCAGTTCTTC	CASRMTTYNEQFF
NA	TRBV15	NA	TRBJ2-7	TGTGCCACCAGCAGAGATAGGGGGACCCCCTACGAGCAGTACTTC	CATSRDRGTPYEQYF
TRBD1	TRBV27	NA	TRBJ1-5	TGTGCCAGCAGTGCATACACAGGGGGCAATCAGCCCCAGCATTTT	CASSAYTGGNQPQHF
TRBD1	TRBV15	NA	TRBJ2-1	TGTGCCACCAGCAGTGGGGACAGGGATATGGATGAGCAGTTCTTC	CATSSGDRDMDEQFF
NA	TRBV19	NA	TRBJ2-3	TGTGCCAGTTCCCTAGGGGCAGATACGCAGTATTTT	CASSLGADTQYF
TRBD1	TRBV5-1	NA	TRBJ2-7	TGCGCCAGCAGCCCCGGGACAGGCTCCTACGAGCAGTACTTC	CASSPGTGSYEQYF
TRBD1	TRBV7-9	once	TRBJ2-4	TGTGCCAGCACCGAGGCCCCCCGGGACAGCCAATACTTC	CASTEAPRDSQYF
TRBD1	TRBV5-4	once	TRBJ2-3	TGTGCCAGCAGACCCGGACAGGGAAGCACAGATACGCAGTATTTT	CASRPGQGSTDTQYF
NA	TRBV3-1/TRBV3-2	NA	TRBJ2-4	TGTGCCAGCAGCCCCAGGGTTTTCGAAAACATTCAGTACTTC	CASSPRVFENIQYF
NA	TRBV11-2	NA	TRBJ2-2	TGTGCCAGCAGCCCGGGGAACACCGGGGAGCTGTTTTTT	CASSPGNTGELFF
TRBD2	TRBV2	NA	TRBJ2-1	TGTGCCAGCGGACTAGCGGGGCCGTACAATGAGCAGTTCTTC	CASGLAGPYNEQFF
TRBD2	TRBV6-5	NA	TRBJ2-7	TGTGCCAGCAGGGCGGGACTAGCGGGAGCCTACGAGCAGTACTTC	CASRAGLAGAYEQYF
NA	TRBV5-8	NA	TRBJ2-7	TGTGCCAGCAGCGACCGGCGACAGGCTGCCTACGAGCAGTACTTC	CASSDRRQAAYEQYF
TRBD1	TRBV20-1	NA	TRBJ1-4	TGCAGTGCTAGTCGGACAGGGTCCGGTGAAAAACTGTTTTTT	CSASRTGSGEKLFF
TRBD1	TRBV18	NA	TRBJ2-3	TGTGCCAGCTCACCAAGGTCAGGGGGCCACCTTACGCAGTATTTT	CASSPRSGGHLTQYF
NA	TRBV7-9	NA	TRBJ1-4	TGTGCCAGCAGCTTACAACAGGGCGGCGAAAAACTGTTTTTT	CASSLQQGGEKLFF